The text below deals with one T cell receptor (beta chain). TCRdb's copy holds only in-frame clones and misses some; the assay was immunoSEQ multiplex PCR. The sample shows approximately 110,000 clones, about 94% of them seen only once. This record belongs to a study of blood T cell repertoires in COVID-19. Trimming took off 6 bases at V and 0 bases at J, with 8 bases between the two ends. The CDR3 is made up of 13 amino acids. Germline V lookup: CDR1 MNHEY, CDR2 SVGAGI. Sequencing used peripheral blood. The V gene is TRBV6-5, the J gene TRBJ1-1; tentative D call: TRBD1 (5 bases). This receptor was taken from a man in his forties or fifties with COVID-19, enrolled during active disease. The CDR3 here is CASRGRMNTEAFF. The CDR3, as DNA: TGTGCCAGCAGGGGGCGGATGAACACTGAAGCTTTCTTT.